These T cell receptor beta chains were read from a single sample in a study of T-cell reconstitution after alpha-beta-depleted transplantation in children. TCRdb re-analysed the PCR reads in MiXCR, keeping a single row per CDR3 protein. The table records roughly 100,000 distinct CDR3 sequences, roughly 8% of them present only once. The sample here was PBMCs from the stem cell graft donor, taken from the stem cell graft. The receptors were sampled from a human donor who donated a stem cell graft to a child with congenital amegakaryocytic thrombocytopenia. Each CDR3 is given without its conserved first and last residue. A D gene is named only where the DNA matches it firmly.

d_gene: TRBD1
j_gene: TRBJ2-2
v_gene: TRBV12-3/TRBV12-4
CDR3aa: ASSLADRVPRELF

d_gene: TRBD2
j_gene: TRBJ2-3
v_gene: TRBV3-1
CDR3aa: ASSQLEAGGRADTQY

d_gene: NA
j_gene: TRBJ2-7
v_gene: TRBV4-2
CDR3aa: AISPGPGRDAYEQY

d_gene: NA
j_gene: TRBJ2-7
v_gene: TRBV20-1
CDR3aa: SAVQLGQSSYEQY

d_gene: NA
j_gene: TRBJ1-5
v_gene: TRBV5-1
CDR3aa: ASSLEGRVNQPQH

d_gene: NA
j_gene: TRBJ1-1
v_gene: TRBV30
CDR3aa: AWSVRLNGEAF

d_gene: NA
j_gene: TRBJ2-7
v_gene: TRBV28
CDR3aa: ASSLVGHNPHEQY

d_gene: NA
j_gene: TRBJ1-2
v_gene: TRBV5-1
CDR3aa: ASSLAGQPGYGYT

d_gene: NA
j_gene: TRBJ2-3
v_gene: TRBV20-1
CDR3aa: SARDLLRDASSTDTQY

d_gene: NA
j_gene: TRBJ2-2
v_gene: TRBV5-1
CDR3aa: ASSPQVSGELF

d_gene: TRBD2
j_gene: TRBJ2-7
v_gene: TRBV7-2
CDR3aa: ASSPRLAGYEQY

d_gene: NA
j_gene: TRBJ2-3
v_gene: TRBV5-1
CDR3aa: ASSLAQVDADTQY

d_gene: NA
j_gene: TRBJ1-3
v_gene: TRBV18
CDR3aa: ASSPGNPGNTIY

d_gene: TRBD2
j_gene: TRBJ2-1
v_gene: TRBV20-1
CDR3aa: SARGGLAGEYNEQF

d_gene: NA
j_gene: TRBJ1-1
v_gene: TRBV7-9
CDR3aa: ASSPDGFAEAF